This T cell receptor beta chain was obtained from a study of identifying expanded T cells in peripheral blood. Only in-frame clones appear in the TCRdb table, and some are missing; sequencing was by immunoSEQ multiplex PCR. This repertoire shows more than 85,000 clones, around 88% found once; its top ten account for less than 15%. Study-level points and caveats: Differentially abundant clones: roughly 1.2 between replicates, 15 to 17 at around 14 days, 18 to 20 at four.

This clone showed up just once. Its antigen is undetermined. No infections or other immune events were documented during collection. The TCR was taken from a person between 18 and 70 years old in good health. The sequenced material came from blood.

CDR3 in DNA: TGTGCCAGTAGTCTGGCAGGGCAGGGAGATTCACCCCTCCACTTT. Residues: CASSLAGQGDSPLHF. The V call is TRBV19, the J call TRBJ1-6; the D gene is possibly TRBD1 (5 bases). The length of the CDR3 is 15 residues. Trimming removed 5 bases at V and 8 bases at J, with 16 bases between. The germline gives CDR1 LNHDA, CDR2 SQIVND (reference sequence).